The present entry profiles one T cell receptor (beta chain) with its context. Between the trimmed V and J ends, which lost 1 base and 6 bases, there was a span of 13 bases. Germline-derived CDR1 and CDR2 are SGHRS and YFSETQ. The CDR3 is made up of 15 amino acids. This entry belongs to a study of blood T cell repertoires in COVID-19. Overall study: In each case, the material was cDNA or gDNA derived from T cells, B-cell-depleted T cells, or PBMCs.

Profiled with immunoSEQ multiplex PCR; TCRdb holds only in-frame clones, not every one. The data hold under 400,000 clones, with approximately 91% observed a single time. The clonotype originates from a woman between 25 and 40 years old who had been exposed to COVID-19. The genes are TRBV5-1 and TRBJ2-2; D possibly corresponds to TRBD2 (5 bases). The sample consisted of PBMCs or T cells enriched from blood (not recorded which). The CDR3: CASSLTWAGAGELFF. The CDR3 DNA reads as TGCGCCAGCAGCTTGACGTGGGCCGGGGCCGGGGAGCTGTTTTTT.